The clone carrying this T cell receptor (beta chain) appeared a few times. What it binds is unknown. These data belong to a study of blood T cells in healthy people across ages. Findings of the study overall: It was not possible, with unsorted PBMCs, to conclusively compare naive and antigen-experienced cells.

J was trimmed by 2 bases and V by 8 bases; bases with no gene match: 17. CDR3 length: 18 residues. Each sample gave at least 6 million isolated PBMCs. A second PCR, run for about 7 to 11 cycles, used a sample-barcoded 5' primer plus a J-beta primer mix. TCRdb reprocessed the 5' RACE reads via MiXCR and lists one record per CDR3 protein. The sample carries under 2,000,000 distinct CDR3 sequences, about 50% recorded once. This chain links TRBV12-3 or TRBV12-4 with TRBJ2-5, with 10 nucleotides matching TRBD2. The source is a woman aged 40 to 49 in good health. Sequencing used blood. The CDR3 loop reads CASSPLGGLAGVQETQYF. As DNA, the CDR3 is TGTGCCAGCTCTCCATTAGGGGGGCTAGCGGGGGTACAAGAGACCCAGTACTTC.